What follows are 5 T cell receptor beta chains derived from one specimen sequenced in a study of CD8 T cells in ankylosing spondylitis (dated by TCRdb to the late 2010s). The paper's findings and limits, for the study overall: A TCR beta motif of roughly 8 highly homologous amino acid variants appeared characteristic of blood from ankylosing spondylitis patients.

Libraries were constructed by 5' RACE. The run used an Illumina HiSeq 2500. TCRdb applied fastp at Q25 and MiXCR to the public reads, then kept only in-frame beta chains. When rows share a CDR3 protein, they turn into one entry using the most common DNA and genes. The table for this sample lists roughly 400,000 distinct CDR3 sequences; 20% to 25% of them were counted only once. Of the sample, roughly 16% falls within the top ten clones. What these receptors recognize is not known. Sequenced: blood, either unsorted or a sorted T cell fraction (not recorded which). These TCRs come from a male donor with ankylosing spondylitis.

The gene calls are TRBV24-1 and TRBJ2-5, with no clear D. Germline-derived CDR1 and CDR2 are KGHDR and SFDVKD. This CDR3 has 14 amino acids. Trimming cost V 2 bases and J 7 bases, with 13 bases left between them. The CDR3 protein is CATSDYKGHGTQYF. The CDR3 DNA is TGTGCCACCAGTGATTATAAGGGTCATGGGACCCAGTACTTC.

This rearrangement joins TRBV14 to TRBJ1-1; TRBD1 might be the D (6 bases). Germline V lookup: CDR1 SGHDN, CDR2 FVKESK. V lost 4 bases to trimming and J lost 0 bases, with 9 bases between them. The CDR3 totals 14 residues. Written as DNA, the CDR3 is TGTGCCAGCAGCCCTCGGACAGTGAACACTGAAGCTTTCTTT. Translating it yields CASSPRTVNTEAFF.

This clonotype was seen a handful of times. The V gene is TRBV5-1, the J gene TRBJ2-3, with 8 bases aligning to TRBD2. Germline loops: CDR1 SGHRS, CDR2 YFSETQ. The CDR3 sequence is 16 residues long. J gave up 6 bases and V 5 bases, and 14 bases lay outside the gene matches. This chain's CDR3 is CASSAGGAGVADTQYF. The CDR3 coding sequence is TGCGCCAGCAGTGCCGGCGGAGCGGGAGTCGCGGATACGCAGTATTTT.

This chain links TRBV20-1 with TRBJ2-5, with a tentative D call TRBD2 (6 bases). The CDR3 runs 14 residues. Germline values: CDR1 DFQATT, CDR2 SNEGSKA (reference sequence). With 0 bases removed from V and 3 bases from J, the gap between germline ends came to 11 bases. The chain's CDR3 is CSARDRRDEETQYF. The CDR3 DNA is TGCAGTGCTAGAGATAGGAGGGATGAAGAGACCCAGTACTTC.

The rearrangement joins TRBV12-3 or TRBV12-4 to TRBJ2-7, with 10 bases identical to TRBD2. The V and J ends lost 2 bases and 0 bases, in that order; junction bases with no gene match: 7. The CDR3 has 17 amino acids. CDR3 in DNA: TGTGCCAGCAGTTTACACCCTGGGACTAGCGTCTCCTACGAGCAGTACTTC. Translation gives CASSLHPGTSVSYEQYF.